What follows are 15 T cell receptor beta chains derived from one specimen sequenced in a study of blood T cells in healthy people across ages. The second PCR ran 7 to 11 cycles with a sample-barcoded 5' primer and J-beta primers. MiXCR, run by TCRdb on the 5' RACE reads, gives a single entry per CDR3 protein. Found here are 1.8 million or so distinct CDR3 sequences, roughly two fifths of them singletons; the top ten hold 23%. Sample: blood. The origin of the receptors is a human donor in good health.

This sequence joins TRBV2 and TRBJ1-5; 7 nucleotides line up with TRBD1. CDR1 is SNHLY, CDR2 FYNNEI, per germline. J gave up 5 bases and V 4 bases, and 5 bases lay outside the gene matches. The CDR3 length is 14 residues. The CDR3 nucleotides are TGTGCCAGCAGTGGAATGACAGGGCATCAGCCCCAGCATTTT. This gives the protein CASSGMTGHQPQHF.

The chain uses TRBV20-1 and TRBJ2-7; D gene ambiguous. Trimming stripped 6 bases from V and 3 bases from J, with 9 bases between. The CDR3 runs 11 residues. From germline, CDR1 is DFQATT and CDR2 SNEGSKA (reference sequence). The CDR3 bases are TGCAGTGCCCCAAATGGCTACGAGCAGTACTTC. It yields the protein CSAPNGYEQYF.

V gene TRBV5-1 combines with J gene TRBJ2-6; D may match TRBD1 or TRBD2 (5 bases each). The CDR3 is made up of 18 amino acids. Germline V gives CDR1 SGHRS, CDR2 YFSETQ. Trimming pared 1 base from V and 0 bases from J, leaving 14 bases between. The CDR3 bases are TGCGCCAGCAGCTTGAATGTGGCAGGGACCTCTGGGGCCAACGTCCTGACTTTC. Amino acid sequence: CASSLNVAGTSGANVLTF.

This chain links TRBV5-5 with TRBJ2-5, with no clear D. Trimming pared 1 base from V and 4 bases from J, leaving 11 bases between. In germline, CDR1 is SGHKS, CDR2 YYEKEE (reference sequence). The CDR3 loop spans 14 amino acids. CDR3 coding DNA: TGTGCCAGCAGCTTGACCCGACGGACAGAGACCCAGTACTTC. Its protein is CASSLTRRTETQYF.

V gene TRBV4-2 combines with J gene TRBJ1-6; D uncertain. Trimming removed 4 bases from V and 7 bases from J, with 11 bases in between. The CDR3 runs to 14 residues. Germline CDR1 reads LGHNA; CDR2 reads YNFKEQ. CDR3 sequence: CASSLSVRNSPLHF. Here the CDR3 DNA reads TGTGCCAGCAGCCTTTCGGTCCGAAATTCACCCCTCCACTTT.

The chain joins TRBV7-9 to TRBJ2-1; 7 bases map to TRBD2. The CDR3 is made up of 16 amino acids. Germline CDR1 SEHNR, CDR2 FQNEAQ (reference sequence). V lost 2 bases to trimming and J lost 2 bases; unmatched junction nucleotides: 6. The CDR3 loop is CASSLIGEGPYNEQFF. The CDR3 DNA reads TGTGCCAGCAGCTTAATTGGGGAGGGCCCCTACAATGAGCAGTTCTTC.

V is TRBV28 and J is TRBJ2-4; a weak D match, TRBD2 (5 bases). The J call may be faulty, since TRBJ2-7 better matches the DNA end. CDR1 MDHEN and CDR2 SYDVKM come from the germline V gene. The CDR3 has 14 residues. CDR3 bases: TGTGCCAGCAGTTTACTCCGGGAACTCAACGAGCAGTACTTC. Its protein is CASSLLRELNEQYF.

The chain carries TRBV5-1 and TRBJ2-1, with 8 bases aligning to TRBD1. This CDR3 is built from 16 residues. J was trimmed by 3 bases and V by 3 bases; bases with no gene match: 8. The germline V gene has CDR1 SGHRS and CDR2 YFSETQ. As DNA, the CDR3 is TGCGCCAGCAGCTCTAGGGGGGACAGGTTCTACAATGAGCAGTTCTTC. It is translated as CASSSRGDRFYNEQFF.

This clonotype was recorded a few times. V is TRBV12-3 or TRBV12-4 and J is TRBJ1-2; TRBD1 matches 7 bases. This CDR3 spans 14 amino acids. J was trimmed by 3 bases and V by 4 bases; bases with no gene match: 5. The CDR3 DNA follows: TGTGCCAGCAGTTGGTGGACAGGAGACTATGGCTACACCTTC. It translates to CASSWWTGDYGYTF.

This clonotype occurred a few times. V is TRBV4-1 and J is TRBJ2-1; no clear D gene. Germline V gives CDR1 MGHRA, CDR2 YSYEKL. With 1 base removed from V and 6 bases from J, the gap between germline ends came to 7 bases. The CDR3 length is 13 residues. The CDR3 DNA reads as TGCGCCAGCAGCCAAGTTCATACCAATGAGCAGTTCTTC. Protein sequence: CASSQVHTNEQFF.

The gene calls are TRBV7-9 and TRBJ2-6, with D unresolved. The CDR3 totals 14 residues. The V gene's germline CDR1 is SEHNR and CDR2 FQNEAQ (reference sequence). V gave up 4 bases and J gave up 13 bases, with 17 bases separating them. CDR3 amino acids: CASSSRAARSVLTF. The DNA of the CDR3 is TGTGCCAGCAGCTCCCGCGCCGCCCGAAGTGTCCTGACTTTC.

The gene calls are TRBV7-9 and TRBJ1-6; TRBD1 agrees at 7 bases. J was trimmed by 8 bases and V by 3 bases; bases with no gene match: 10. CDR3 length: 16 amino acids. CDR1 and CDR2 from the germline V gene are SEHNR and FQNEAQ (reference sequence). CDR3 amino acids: CASSLVRGEWDSPLHF. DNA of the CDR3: TGTGCCAGCAGCTTGGTCAGGGGGGAATGGGATTCACCCCTCCACTTT.

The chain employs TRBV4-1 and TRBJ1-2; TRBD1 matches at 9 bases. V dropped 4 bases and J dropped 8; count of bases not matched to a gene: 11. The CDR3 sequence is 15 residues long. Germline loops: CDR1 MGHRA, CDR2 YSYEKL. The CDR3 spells CASSLGPGTGWGYTF. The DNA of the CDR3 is TGCGCCAGCAGCCTAGGACCCGGGACAGGGTGGGGCTACACCTTC.

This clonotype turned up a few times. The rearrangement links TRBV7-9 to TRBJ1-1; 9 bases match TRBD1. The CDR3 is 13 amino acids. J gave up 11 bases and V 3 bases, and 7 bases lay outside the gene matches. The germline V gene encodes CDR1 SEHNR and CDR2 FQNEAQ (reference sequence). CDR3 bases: TGTGCCAGCAGCTTGTCCCGGGACAGGGACGCTTTCTTT. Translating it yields CASSLSRDRDAFF.

DNA of the CDR3: TGTGCCAGCAGCCAAGATAGCAATGCGCGCGAGCAGTACTTC. It translates to CASSQDSNAREQYF. This chain joins TRBV4-2 and TRBJ2-5; no definite D call. The closer fit of TRBJ2-7 to the DNA end suggests the J call may be wrong. This CDR3 has 14 residues. The germline gives CDR1 LGHNA, CDR2 YNFKEQ.